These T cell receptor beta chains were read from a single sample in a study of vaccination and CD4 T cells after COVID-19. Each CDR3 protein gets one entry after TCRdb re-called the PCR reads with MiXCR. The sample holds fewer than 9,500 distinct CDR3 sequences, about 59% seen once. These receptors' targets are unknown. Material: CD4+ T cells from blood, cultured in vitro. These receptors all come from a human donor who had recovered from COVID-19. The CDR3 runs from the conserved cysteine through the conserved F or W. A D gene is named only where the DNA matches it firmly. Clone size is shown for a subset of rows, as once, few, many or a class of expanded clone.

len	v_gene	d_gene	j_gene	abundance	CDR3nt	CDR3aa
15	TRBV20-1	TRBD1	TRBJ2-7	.	TGCAGTGCTAGAGATTTAGGACAGGGGAACTACGAGCAGTACTTC	CSARDLGQGNYEQYF
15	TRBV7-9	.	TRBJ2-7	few	TGTGCCAGCAGCCCACGGACGGGACAATATAACGAGCAGTACTTC	CASSPRTGQYNEQYF
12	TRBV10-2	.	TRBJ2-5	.	TGCGCCAGCGGGGTGGGGCAAGAGACCCAGTACTTC	CASGVGQETQYF
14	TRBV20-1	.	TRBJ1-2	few	TGCAGTGCTAGAGAGGGGGGGGTCGACTATGGCTACACCTTC	CSAREGGVDYGYTF
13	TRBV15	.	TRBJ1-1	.	TGTGCCACCAGCAGAGATTTAGGCGGAGAAGCTTTCTTT	CATSRDLGGEAFF
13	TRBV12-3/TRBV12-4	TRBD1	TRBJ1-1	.	TGTGCCAGCAGTGTTCTACAGGGGACTGAAGCTTTCTTT	CASSVLQGTEAFF
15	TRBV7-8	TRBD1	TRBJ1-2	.	TGTGCCAGCAGCTTATCCCCGACAGGGAAAGGAGGCTACACCTTC	CASSLSPTGKGGYTF
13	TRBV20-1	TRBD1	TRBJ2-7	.	TGCAGTGCTAGTCGGGCAGGGGGCAACGAGCAGTACTTC	CSASRAGGNEQYF
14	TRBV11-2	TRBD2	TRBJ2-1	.	TGTGCCAGCAGCCCTAGCGGGTCCGGCAATGAGCAGTTCTTC	CASSPSGSGNEQFF
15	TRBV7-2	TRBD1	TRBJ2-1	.	TGTGCCAGCAGCTTAGAGGGACAGGCCTACAATGAGCAGTTCTTC	CASSLEGQAYNEQFF
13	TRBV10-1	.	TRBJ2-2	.	TGCGCCCTCTCGCAGGGAGTCACCGGGGAGCTGTTTTTT	CALSQGVTGELFF
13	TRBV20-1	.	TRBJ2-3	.	TGCAGTGCTAGAACTAGCCTGGCAGATACGCAGTATTTT	CSARTSLADTQYF
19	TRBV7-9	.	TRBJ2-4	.	TGTGCCAGCAGCCACCGGGACAGGGTGGCGGGAGGGCCTCAGGACATTCAGTACTTC	CASSHRDRVAGGPQDIQYF
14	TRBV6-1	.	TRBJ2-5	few	TGTGCCAGCAGGGCGACGCGGGAAGGAGAGACCCAGTACTTC	CASRATREGETQYF
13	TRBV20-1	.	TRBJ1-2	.	TGCAGCCCAGAACAGGGCCCTCTTTACGGCTACACCTTC	CSPEQGPLYGYTF
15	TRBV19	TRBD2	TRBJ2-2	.	TGTGCCAGTAGTGTAAGCGGGACTCACACCGGGGAGCTGTTTTTT	CASSVSGTHTGELFF
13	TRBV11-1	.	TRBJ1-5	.	TGTGCCAGCAGCTTAACGACCAATCAGCCCCAGCATTTT	CASSLTTNQPQHF
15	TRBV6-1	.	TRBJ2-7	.	TGTGCCAGCAGCCAAGACAGGCGAAGCTCCTACGAGCAGTACTTC	CASSQDRRSSYEQYF
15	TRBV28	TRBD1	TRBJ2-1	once	TGTGCCAGCCTCTGGACAGGGGGCTTCAACAATGAGCAGTTCTTC	CASLWTGGFNNEQFF
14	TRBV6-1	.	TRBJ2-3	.	TGTGCCAGCGGAACCGGGTTCGGGACAGATACGCAGTATTTT	CASGTGFGTDTQYF
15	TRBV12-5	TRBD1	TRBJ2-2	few	TGTGCTAGTGGACATGACAGGGGTCGGTCCGGGGAGCTGTTTTTT	CASGHDRGRSGELFF
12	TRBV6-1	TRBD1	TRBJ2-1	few	TGTGCCAGCCGGGACAGGGGGCGAGAGCAGTTCTTC	CASRDRGREQFF
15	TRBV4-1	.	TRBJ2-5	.	TGCGCCAGCAGCCAACAGGGAGGGGGCCGGGAGACCCAGTACTTC	CASSQQGGGRETQYF
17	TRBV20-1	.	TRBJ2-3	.	TGCAGTGCTAGTAATTTGGGGAGCCCTTTTCGGGTATATACGCAGTATTTT	CSASNLGSPFRVYTQYF
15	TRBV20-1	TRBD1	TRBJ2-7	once	TGCAGTGCTCGATTGGGGACAGGTCCTACCTACGAGCAGTACTTC	CSARLGTGPTYEQYF
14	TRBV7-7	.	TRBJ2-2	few	TGTGCTAGCAGCGCGTCGATGGGGTCCGGGGAGCTGTTTTTT	CASSASMGSGELFF
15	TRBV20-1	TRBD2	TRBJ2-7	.	TGCAGTGCCCCCAACCCTAGCGGGAGGTGGTACGAGCAGTACTTC	CSAPNPSGRWYEQYF
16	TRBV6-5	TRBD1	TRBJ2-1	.	TGTGCCAGCAGTTTTCCGGGACAGGGGGCCGGCAATGAGCAGTTCTTC	CASSFPGQGAGNEQFF
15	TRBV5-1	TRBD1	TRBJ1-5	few	TGCGCCAGCAGCTTGGGGACAGGGGGCAATCAGCCCCAGCATTTT	CASSLGTGGNQPQHF
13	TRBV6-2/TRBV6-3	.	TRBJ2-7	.	TGTGCCAGCAGTATGGACGGATTCTACGAGCAGTACTTC	CASSMDGFYEQYF
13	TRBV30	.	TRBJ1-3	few	TGTGCCTGGAGTGTAGCCGGTGGAAACACCATATATTTT	CAWSVAGGNTIYF
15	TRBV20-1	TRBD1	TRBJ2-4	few	TGCAGTGCTAGATCCGACAGGGGATCCAAAAACATTCAGTACTTC	CSARSDRGSKNIQYF
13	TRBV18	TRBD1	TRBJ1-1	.	TGTGCCAGCTCGCGAGGACAGGGGGAAGAAGCTTTCTTT	CASSRGQGEEAFF
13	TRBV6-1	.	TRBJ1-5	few	TGTGCCAGCAGACCCACGGGGCAACAGCCCCAGCATTTT	CASRPTGQQPQHF
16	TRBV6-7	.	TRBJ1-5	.	TGTGCCAGCAGTCCCCAAGTGGGATATAGCAATCAGCCCCAGCATTTT	CASSPQVGYSNQPQHF
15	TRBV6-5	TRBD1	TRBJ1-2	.	TGTGCCAGCAGTTACTCAGGACAGGGTAACTATGGCTACACCTTC	CASSYSGQGNYGYTF